Listed below are T cell receptor beta chains from one sample, sequenced in a study of blood T cell repertoires in COVID-19. Using immunoSEQ multiplex PCR, the repertoire was profiled, and TCRdb retains in-frame clones only, with some absent. The sample has roughly 140,000 clones, roughly 87% seen once; the top ten hold about 4.1%. Sequencing was performed on peripheral blood. These receptors all stem from an older woman with active or convalescent COVID-19. Both conserved end residues are part of each CDR3. D genes are given only for firm matches. Clone size, where shown, is once, few, many, or a class for clones that have expanded.

D gene	clone size	V gene	J gene	CDR3 protein	CDR3 DNA
NA	NA	TRBV19	TRBJ1-1	CASTPQTDPPTEAFF	TGTGCCAGTACCCCTCAGACAGATCCCCCCACTGAAGCTTTCTTT
TRBD1	NA	TRBV10-3	TRBJ1-2	CATGRTGTVYGYTF	TGTGCCACCGGACGGACAGGGACGGTGTATGGCTACACCTTC
TRBD1	many	TRBV19	TRBJ1-1	CASSIRTGMNTEAFF	TGTGCCAGTAGTATCAGGACAGGAATGAACACTGAAGCTTTCTTT
TRBD1	NA	TRBV19	TRBJ1-1	CASSINRGTEAFF	TGTGCCAGTAGTATTAACAGGGGAACTGAAGCTTTCTTT
NA	NA	TRBV2	TRBJ2-2	CASSPDSPNTGELFF	TGTGCCAGCAGTCCTGACAGTCCGAACACCGGGGAGCTGTTTTTT
TRBD2	NA	TRBV20-1	TRBJ2-7	CSASDWTSGVPYEQYF	TGCAGTGCTAGTGACTGGACTAGCGGGGTCCCCTACGAGCAGTACTTC
TRBD1	few	TRBV5-1	TRBJ2-7	CASSLTGGGYEQYF	TGCGCCAGCAGCCTGACAGGGGGCGGGTACGAGCAGTACTTC
TRBD2	few	TRBV19	TRBJ2-3	CASTPAGGPRTDTQYF	TGTGCCAGTACCCCCGCGGGGGGCCCCCGCACAGATACGCAGTATTTT
TRBD1	NA	TRBV6-5	TRBJ2-7	CASSLAGGPDAYEQYF	TGTGCCAGCAGTTTAGCAGGGGGCCCTGACGCCTACGAGCAGTACTTC
NA	NA	TRBV5-5	TRBJ2-3	CASSLALTGTDTQYF	TGTGCCAGCAGCTTGGCCCTTACAGGGACAGATACGCAGTATTTT